The rows below give T cell receptor beta chains drawn from one sample of a study of cytomegalovirus exposure and HLA in healthy donors. Sequenced by immunoSEQ multiplex PCR; TCRdb stores in-frame clones only, minus some. This table has 150,000 or so clones, about four fifths appearing once. Input material: PBMCs. The receptors shown here come from a woman between 18 and 30 years old in good health and CMV-seronegative. The CDR3 runs from the conserved cysteine through the conserved F or W. D genes are given only for firm matches. Clone size is not always given. Where it is, it says once, few, many or a class for expanded clones.

V gene: TRBV6-1
J gene: TRBJ2-7
clone size: many
D gene: TRBD2
CDR3 DNA: TGTGCCAGCAGTGAAGAAGTAGCGGGAACCTACGAGCAGTACTTC
CDR3 protein: CASSEEVAGTYEQYF

V gene: TRBV12-5
J gene: TRBJ2-3
clone size: few
D gene: NA
CDR3 DNA: TGTGCTAGTGCCCTGGGACAACTCACAGATACGCAGTATTTT
CDR3 protein: CASALGQLTDTQYF

V gene: TRBV9
J gene: TRBJ2-1
clone size: NA
D gene: NA
CDR3 DNA: TGTGCCAGCAGCGTAGCGGGAGTTTTTGACAATGAGCAGTTCTTC
CDR3 protein: CASSVAGVFDNEQFF

V gene: TRBV18
J gene: TRBJ2-5
clone size: NA
D gene: TRBD1
CDR3 DNA: TGTGCCAGCTCACGCTCCGGGACAGCCCAAGAGACCCAGTACTTC
CDR3 protein: CASSRSGTAQETQYF

V gene: TRBV29-1
J gene: TRBJ2-1
clone size: few
D gene: NA
CDR3 DNA: TGCAGCGTCCTAACAGGGAGCTCCTACAATGAGCAGTTCTTC
CDR3 protein: CSVLTGSSYNEQFF

V gene: TRBV7-9
J gene: TRBJ2-5
clone size: NA
D gene: TRBD2
CDR3 DNA: TGTGCCAGCAGCCCCGGACTAGCGGGAGGCTGGGGAGAGACCCAGTACTTC
CDR3 protein: CASSPGLAGGWGETQYF

V gene: TRBV27
J gene: TRBJ2-7
clone size: few
D gene: TRBD1
CDR3 DNA: TGTGCCAGCAGTCCGCAGGGGGCCGGGATCGGGCTTTACGAGCAGTACTTC
CDR3 protein: CASSPQGAGIGLYEQYF

V gene: TRBV10-1
J gene: TRBJ1-1
clone size: once
D gene: NA
CDR3 DNA: TGCGCCAGCAGTGGACAGGTTAACACTGAAGCTTTCTTT
CDR3 protein: CASSGQVNTEAFF

V gene: TRBV4-3
J gene: TRBJ1-1
clone size: NA
D gene: NA
CDR3 DNA: TGCGCCAGCAGCCAAGATCCCATGGGGGGTTTGGCTGAAGCTTTCTTT
CDR3 protein: CASSQDPMGGLAEAFF

V gene: TRBV6-5
J gene: TRBJ2-7
clone size: NA
D gene: NA
CDR3 DNA: TGTGCCAGCAGTCAATTCTACGAGCAGTACTTC
CDR3 protein: CASSQFYEQYF

V gene: TRBV21-1
J gene: TRBJ2-7
clone size: few
D gene: NA
CDR3 DNA: TGTGCCAGCAGCAGGGGTGGGAGAGGGCTCGAGCAGTACTTC
CDR3 protein: CASSRGGRGLEQYF

V gene: TRBV7-7
J gene: TRBJ2-1
clone size: NA
D gene: TRBD2
CDR3 DNA: TGTGCTAGCAGCTTAGGGCTAGCGGGCAGGGGTGAGCAGTTCTTC
CDR3 protein: CASSLGLAGRGEQFF

V gene: TRBV6-1
J gene: TRBJ2-1
clone size: NA
D gene: TRBD2
CDR3 DNA: TGTGCCAGCAGTGAAGAGACTAGCGGAGCCAATGAGCAGTTCTTC
CDR3 protein: CASSEETSGANEQFF

V gene: TRBV10-2
J gene: TRBJ2-1
clone size: NA
D gene: NA
CDR3 DNA: TGCGCCAGCAGTGAGGGCAGAACAGGGTCAAGTGAGCAGTTCTTC
CDR3 protein: CASSEGRTGSSEQFF

V gene: TRBV14
J gene: TRBJ2-3
clone size: once
D gene: TRBD2
CDR3 DNA: TGTGCCAGCAGCCTTCGACTAGCGGGAGTCTCAGATACGCAGTATTTT
CDR3 protein: CASSLRLAGVSDTQYF

V gene: TRBV19
J gene: TRBJ1-1
clone size: NA
D gene: NA
CDR3 DNA: TGTGCCAGTATCACAACGGGATGGCGGGCAGCTTTCTTT
CDR3 protein: CASITTGWRAAFF

V gene: TRBV7-8
J gene: TRBJ2-7
clone size: NA
D gene: TRBD1
CDR3 DNA: TGTGCCAGCAGCCCTCTAGGGACAGGGTCTTACGAGCAGTACTTC
CDR3 protein: CASSPLGTGSYEQYF

V gene: TRBV15
J gene: TRBJ2-4
clone size: NA
D gene: NA
CDR3 DNA: TGTGCCACCAGCAGAGAGGAGGGGCTAGCCAAAAACATTCAGTACTTC
CDR3 protein: CATSREEGLAKNIQYF

V gene: TRBV6-1
J gene: TRBJ2-5
clone size: once
D gene: TRBD1
CDR3 DNA: TGTGCCAGCAGTCGAAACAGGGGGCCGGAGACCCAGTACTTC
CDR3 protein: CASSRNRGPETQYF

V gene: TRBV16
J gene: TRBJ2-7
clone size: few
D gene: NA
CDR3 DNA: TGTGCCAGCAGCCCCGAGACACGGCAGTACTTC
CDR3 protein: CASSPETRQYF

V gene: TRBV4-2
J gene: TRBJ2-6
clone size: once
D gene: NA
CDR3 DNA: TGTGCCAGCAGCCAAGGTGAGGCTTCTGGGGCCAACGTCCTGACTTTC
CDR3 protein: CASSQGEASGANVLTF

V gene: TRBV6-5
J gene: TRBJ2-3
clone size: NA
D gene: NA
CDR3 DNA: TGTGCCAGCAGTTACTGGTCCACTGGCACAGATACGCAGTATTTT
CDR3 protein: CASSYWSTGTDTQYF

V gene: TRBV10-1
J gene: TRBJ2-1
clone size: NA
D gene: TRBD2
CDR3 DNA: TGCGCCAGCAGTGACCCAACTAGCGGGAGGCCGAATGAGCAGTTCTTC
CDR3 protein: CASSDPTSGRPNEQFF

V gene: TRBV30
J gene: TRBJ2-1
clone size: NA
D gene: NA
CDR3 DNA: TGTGCCTGGGGTAGGGGGACTGAGCAGTTCTTC
CDR3 protein: CAWGRGTEQFF

V gene: TRBV19
J gene: TRBJ2-3
clone size: few
D gene: TRBD2
CDR3 DNA: TGTGCCAGTAGCCCTCCGGGACTAGCGGGAGCCCTTAAAGATACGCAGTATTTT
CDR3 protein: CASSPPGLAGALKDTQYF

V gene: TRBV9
J gene: TRBJ2-2
clone size: NA
D gene: NA
CDR3 DNA: TGTGCCAGCAGCGTAGATAGGCAGGGGAAGAACACCGGGGAGCTGTTTTTT
CDR3 protein: CASSVDRQGKNTGELFF

V gene: TRBV5-4
J gene: TRBJ2-7
clone size: once
D gene: TRBD1
CDR3 DNA: TGTGCCAGCAGCACAGCGTTTGCCGGGACAGGGGGCTACGAGCAGTACTTC
CDR3 protein: CASSTAFAGTGGYEQYF

V gene: TRBV27
J gene: TRBJ2-7
clone size: NA
D gene: TRBD1
CDR3 DNA: TGTGCCAGCAGTTGGGCTGGGACAGAACCCTACGAGCAGTACTTC
CDR3 protein: CASSWAGTEPYEQYF

V gene: TRBV4-3
J gene: TRBJ2-1
clone size: once
D gene: TRBD2
CDR3 DNA: TGCGCCAGCAGTTGGACTAGCGGGAGACTTGTCTTC
CDR3 protein: CASSWTSGRLVF

V gene: TRBV4-2
J gene: TRBJ2-1
clone size: NA
D gene: TRBD2
CDR3 DNA: TGTGCCAGCAGCCAAGGGGGACTAGCCCATGAGCAGTTCTTC
CDR3 protein: CASSQGGLAHEQFF

V gene: TRBV10-2
J gene: TRBJ2-7
clone size: few
D gene: TRBD2
CDR3 DNA: TGCGCCAGCAGTGTGGGCGGGAGGAACACCTACGAGCAGTACTTC
CDR3 protein: CASSVGGRNTYEQYF

V gene: TRBV4-2
J gene: TRBJ2-4
clone size: NA
D gene: NA
CDR3 DNA: TGTGCCAGCAGCCAAGAGCCGGGGAAGGAGATTCAGTACTTC
CDR3 protein: CASSQEPGKEIQYF

V gene: TRBV20-1
J gene: TRBJ1-2
clone size: NA
D gene: NA
CDR3 DNA: TGCAGTGCTAATCCTGGAGATGGCTACACCTTC
CDR3 protein: CSANPGDGYTF

V gene: TRBV10-3
J gene: TRBJ2-2
clone size: NA
D gene: TRBD1
CDR3 DNA: TGTGCCATCGCCCTCGGGCAGGGGGTCTCCGGGGAGCTGTTTTTT
CDR3 protein: CAIALGQGVSGELFF

V gene: TRBV4-2
J gene: TRBJ1-2
clone size: NA
D gene: NA
CDR3 DNA: TGTGCCAGCAGCCAAGAGAGGTTAACCCTCTATGGCTACACCTTC
CDR3 protein: CASSQERLTLYGYTF

V gene: TRBV4-3
J gene: TRBJ2-2
clone size: few
D gene: NA
CDR3 DNA: TGCGCCAGCAGCCAAGATAGCCAGGGCCACACGACCGGGGAGCTGTTTTTT
CDR3 protein: CASSQDSQGHTTGELFF

V gene: TRBV28
J gene: TRBJ2-2
clone size: few
D gene: NA
CDR3 DNA: TGTGCCAGCAGTTTATTTTCGTCGGGTCGGGTGACCGGGGAGCTGTTTTTT
CDR3 protein: CASSLFSSGRVTGELFF

V gene: TRBV14
J gene: TRBJ2-7
clone size: NA
D gene: NA
CDR3 DNA: TGTGCCAGCAGCCCCACGGAGGCAGGTCCCTACGAGCAGTACTTC
CDR3 protein: CASSPTEAGPYEQYF

V gene: TRBV5-4
J gene: TRBJ1-1
clone size: few
D gene: TRBD1
CDR3 DNA: TGTGCCAGCAGCTTGTCGTGGGACAGGGGGCGAGTGGGCACTGAAGCTTTCTTT
CDR3 protein: CASSLSWDRGRVGTEAFF

V gene: TRBV7-8
J gene: TRBJ1-2
clone size: NA
D gene: NA
CDR3 DNA: TGTGCCAGCCAAGAACAGGGTTTTGGGTACTATGGCTACACCTTC
CDR3 protein: CASQEQGFGYYGYTF

V gene: TRBV18
J gene: TRBJ2-5
clone size: NA
D gene: TRBD1
CDR3 DNA: TGTGCCAGCTCATCTACACAGGGACAGGAAGAGACCCAGTACTTC
CDR3 protein: CASSSTQGQEETQYF

V gene: TRBV28
J gene: TRBJ2-6
clone size: NA
D gene: NA
CDR3 DNA: TGTGCCAGCAGTTTGAGGGGGACCAACGTCCTGACTTTC
CDR3 protein: CASSLRGTNVLTF

V gene: TRBV29-1
J gene: TRBJ1-1
clone size: many
D gene: TRBD1
CDR3 DNA: TGCAGCGTGGTATTAACAGGGGACACTGAAGCTTTCTTT
CDR3 protein: CSVVLTGDTEAFF

V gene: TRBV12-5
J gene: TRBJ2-1
clone size: NA
D gene: TRBD1
CDR3 DNA: TGTGCTAGTGGTTTGGGGGACAGGGGCGGTGAGCAGTTCTTC
CDR3 protein: CASGLGDRGGEQFF

V gene: TRBV7-8
J gene: TRBJ1-4
clone size: few
D gene: NA
CDR3 DNA: TGTGCCAGCAGCTTATCCGTCGGGAATGAAAAACTGTTTTTT
CDR3 protein: CASSLSVGNEKLFF

V gene: TRBV5-6
J gene: TRBJ1-3
clone size: once
D gene: NA
CDR3 DNA: TGTGCCAGCCTCAGTGGCAGCTCTGGAAACACCATATATTTT
CDR3 protein: CASLSGSSGNTIYF

V gene: TRBV19
J gene: TRBJ2-1
clone size: NA
D gene: NA
CDR3 DNA: TGTGCCAGTAGTAGACTACGCTCCTACAATGAGCAGTTCTTC
CDR3 protein: CASSRLRSYNEQFF

V gene: TRBV7-9
J gene: TRBJ2-7
clone size: NA
D gene: TRBD1
CDR3 DNA: TGTGCCAGCAGCCGGGACAGCTCCTACGAGCAGTACTTC
CDR3 protein: CASSRDSSYEQYF

V gene: TRBV18
J gene: TRBJ2-6
clone size: NA
D gene: NA
CDR3 DNA: TGTGCCAGCTCACCACCGACAGCTAGCTCTGGGGCCAACGTCCTGACTTTC
CDR3 protein: CASSPPTASSGANVLTF

V gene: TRBV27
J gene: TRBJ2-1
clone size: NA
D gene: TRBD2
CDR3 DNA: TGTGCCAGCATCCCAACCCTAGCGGGAGGGCCCTACAATGAGCAGTTCTTC
CDR3 protein: CASIPTLAGGPYNEQFF

V gene: TRBV5-4
J gene: TRBJ1-1
clone size: NA
D gene: NA
CDR3 DNA: TGTGCCAGCAGCTTGGTCCAGAAACGTGAAGCTTTCTTT
CDR3 protein: CASSLVQKREAFF

V gene: TRBV11-2
J gene: TRBJ2-5
clone size: NA
D gene: TRBD2
CDR3 DNA: TGTGCCAGCAGCCCCCTGCGGAGAGCGGGAGGGCCAAAGACCCAGTACTTC
CDR3 protein: CASSPLRRAGGPKTQYF

V gene: TRBV11-2
J gene: TRBJ2-1
clone size: NA
D gene: TRBD2
CDR3 DNA: TGTGCCAGCAGGAGGGTGGCTAGCGGATACAATGAGCAGTTCTTC
CDR3 protein: CASRRVASGYNEQFF

V gene: TRBV6-1
J gene: TRBJ2-7
clone size: NA
D gene: TRBD1
CDR3 DNA: TGTGCCAGCAGTGGAGGGGACAGGGTAGGCTACGAGCAGTACTTC
CDR3 protein: CASSGGDRVGYEQYF